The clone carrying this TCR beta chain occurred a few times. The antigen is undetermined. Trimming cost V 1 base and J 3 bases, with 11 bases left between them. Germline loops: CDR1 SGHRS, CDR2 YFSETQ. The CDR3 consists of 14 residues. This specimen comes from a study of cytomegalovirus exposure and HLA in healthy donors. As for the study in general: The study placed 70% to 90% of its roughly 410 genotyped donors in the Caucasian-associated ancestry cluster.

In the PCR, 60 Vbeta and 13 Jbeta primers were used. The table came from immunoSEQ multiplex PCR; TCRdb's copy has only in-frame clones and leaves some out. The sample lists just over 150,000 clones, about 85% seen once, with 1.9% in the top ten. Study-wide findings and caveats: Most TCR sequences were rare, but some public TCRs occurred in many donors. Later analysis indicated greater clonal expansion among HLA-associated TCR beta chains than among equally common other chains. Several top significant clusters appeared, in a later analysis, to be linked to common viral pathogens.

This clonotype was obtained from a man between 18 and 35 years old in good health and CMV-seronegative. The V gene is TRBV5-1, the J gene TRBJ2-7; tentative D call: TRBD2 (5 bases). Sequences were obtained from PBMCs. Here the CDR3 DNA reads TGCGCCAGCAGCTTGACTAGATCAGTCTACGAGCAGTACTTC. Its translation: CASSLTRSVYEQYF.